This TCR beta chain was found in a study of breast tumors, draining lymph nodes, adjacent tissues. With 7 bases clipped from V and 4 bases from J, the junction kept 12 bases outside the gene matches. The CDR3 consists of 16 residues. A single record per CDR3 protein comes from TCRdb applying MiXCR to the multiplex PCR reads. The table has about 120,000 distinct CDR3 sequences, 15% to 20% seen once. Breast cancer patients provided tissue from their axillary draining lymph nodes. This clonotype was seen repeatedly, ten times or more. Material for sequencing was axillary lymph node tissue. V and J are TRBV12-3 or TRBV12-4 and TRBJ1-5, with 8 positions matching TRBD1. The clonotype originates from a female donor with breast cancer. Some clones in this sample may be carry-over from other donors' samples. The CDR3 protein is CASTITGGRWNQPQHF. The CDR3 bases are TGTGCCAGCACCATAACAGGGGGTAGGTGGAATCAGCCCCAGCATTTT.